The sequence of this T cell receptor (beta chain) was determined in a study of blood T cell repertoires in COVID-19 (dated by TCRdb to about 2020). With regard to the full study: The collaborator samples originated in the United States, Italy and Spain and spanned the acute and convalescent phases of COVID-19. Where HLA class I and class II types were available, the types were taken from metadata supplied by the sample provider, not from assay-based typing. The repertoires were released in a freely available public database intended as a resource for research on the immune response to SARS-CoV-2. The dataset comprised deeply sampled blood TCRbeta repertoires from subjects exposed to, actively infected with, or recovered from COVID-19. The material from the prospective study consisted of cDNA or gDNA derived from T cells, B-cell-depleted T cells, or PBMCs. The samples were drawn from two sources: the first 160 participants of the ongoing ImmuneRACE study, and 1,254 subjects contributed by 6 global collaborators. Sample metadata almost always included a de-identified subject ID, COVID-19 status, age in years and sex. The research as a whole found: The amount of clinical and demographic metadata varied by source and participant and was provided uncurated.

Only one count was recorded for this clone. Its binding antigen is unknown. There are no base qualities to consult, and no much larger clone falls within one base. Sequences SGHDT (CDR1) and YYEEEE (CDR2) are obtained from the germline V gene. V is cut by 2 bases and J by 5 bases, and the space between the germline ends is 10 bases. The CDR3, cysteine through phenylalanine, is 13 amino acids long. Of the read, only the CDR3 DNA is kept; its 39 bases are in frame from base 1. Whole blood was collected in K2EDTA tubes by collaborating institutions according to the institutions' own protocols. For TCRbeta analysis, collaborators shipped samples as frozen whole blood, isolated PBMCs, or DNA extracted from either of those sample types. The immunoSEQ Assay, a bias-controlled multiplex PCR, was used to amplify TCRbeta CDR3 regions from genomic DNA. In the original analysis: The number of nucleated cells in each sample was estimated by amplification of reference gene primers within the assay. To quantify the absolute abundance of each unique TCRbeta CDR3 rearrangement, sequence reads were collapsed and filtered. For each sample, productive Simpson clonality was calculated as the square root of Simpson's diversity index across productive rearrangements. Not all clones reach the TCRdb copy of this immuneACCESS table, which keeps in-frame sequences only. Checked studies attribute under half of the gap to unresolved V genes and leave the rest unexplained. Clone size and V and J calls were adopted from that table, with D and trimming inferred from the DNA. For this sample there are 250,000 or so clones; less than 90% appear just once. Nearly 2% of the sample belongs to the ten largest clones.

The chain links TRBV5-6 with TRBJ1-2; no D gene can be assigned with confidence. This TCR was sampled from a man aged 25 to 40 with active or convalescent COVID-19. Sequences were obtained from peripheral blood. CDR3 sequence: CASSLIGDYGYTF. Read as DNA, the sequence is TGTGCCAGCAGCTTAATCGGGGATTATGGCTACACCTTC.